Shown below are 19 T cell receptor beta chains from a single sample sequenced in a study of early T cells in non-severe SARS-CoV-2 infection (dated by TCRdb to about 2021). To prepare the library, 5' RACE was applied. Sequencing used a NextSeq 500. TCRdb redid the processing of the public reads, applying fastp at Q25 and MiXCR, and retained in-frame beta chains. CDR3 protein duplicates are merged, each entry listing the most common genes and DNA. For this sample the table gives under 65,000 distinct CDR3 sequences, of which around 14% were detected only once. Approximately 8.5% of the sample is held by the ten biggest clonotypes. The sample consisted of whole blood, taken at baseline. These receptors were taken from an adult who was a healthcare worker with PCR-confirmed SARS-CoV-2 infection or an uninfected control (not recorded which).

The chain employs TRBV7-9 and TRBJ1-1; D is undetermined. This CDR3 has 13 amino acids. CDR1 is SEHNR, CDR2 FQNEAQ, per germline (reference sequence). The V and J ends lost 3 bases and 1 base respectively, with 6 bases between them. CDR3 nucleotides: TGTGCCAGCAGCTTCTGGGCGAACACTGAAGCTTTCTTT. Amino acids: CASSFWANTEAFF.

The sample holds many counts of this clonotype. The chain recombines TRBV20-1 with TRBJ2-7, with D unresolved. CDR1 DFQATT and CDR2 SNEGSKA come from the germline V gene (reference sequence). This CDR3 has 11 residues. With 5 bases removed from V and 3 bases from J, the gap between germline ends came to 8 bases. The CDR3 DNA reads as TGCAGTGCTCTTTTGGGCTACGAGCAGTACTTC. It is translated as CSALLGYEQYF.

This clonotype was detected only a few times. The chain uses TRBV7-3 and TRBJ2-2, with 7 positions matching TRBD1. The V gene's germline CDR1 is SGHTA and CDR2 FQGTGA. The CDR3 has 14 residues. Trimming cost V 5 bases and J 4 bases; bases outside gene matches: 4. CDR3 DNA: TGTGCCAGCAGCAAGGACAGGAGCACCGGGGAGCTGTTTTTT. Protein sequence: CASSKDRSTGELFF. The full variable domain, with the rest looked up from reference TRBV7-3 and TRBJ2-2, is GAGVSQTPSNKVTEKGKYVELRCDPISGHTALYWYRQSLGQGPEFLIYFQGTGAADDSGLPNDRFFAVRPEGSVSTLKIQRTERGDSAVYLCASSKDRSTGELFFGEGSRLTVL.

At least ten counts were recorded for this clonotype. This chain joins TRBV24-1 and TRBJ1-4; 12 positions match TRBD1. This CDR3 region has 15 residues. V shed 0 bases and J 10 bases; nucleotides not matched to a gene: 2. Germline V lookup: CDR1 KGHDR, CDR2 SFDVKD. As DNA, the CDR3 is TGTGCCACCAGTGATTTGGGGACAGGGGGCGGAAAACTGTTTTTT. Residues: CATSDLGTGGGKLFF.

This chain joins TRBV2 and TRBJ2-2; D call uncertain. V was clipped by 0 bases and J by 7 bases, with 0 bases between them. This CDR3 contains 11 residues. Germline values: CDR1 SNHLY, CDR2 FYNNEI. The CDR3 DNA sequence: TGTGCCAGCAGTGAAGCCGGGGAGCTGTTTTTT. It codes for CASSEAGELFF. The full variable domain, rest sourced from reference TRBV2 and TRBJ2-2, is EPEVTQTPSHQVTQMGQEVILRCVPISNHLYFYWYRQILGQKVEFLVSFYNNEISEKSEIFDDQFSVERPDGSNFTLKIRSTKLEDSAMYFCASSEAGELFFGEGSRLTVL.

This clonotype was detected many times. V gene TRBV11-3 combines with J gene TRBJ2-7; TRBD1 might be the D (5 bases). Trimming removed 3 bases at V and 3 bases at J, with 12 bases between. Germline loops: CDR1 SGHNT, CDR2 YENEEA. The CDR3 totals 14 residues. The CDR3 region has the DNA TGTGCCAGCAGCTTCCAGCAGGGTGGCTACGAGCAGTACTTC. It encodes CASSFQQGGYEQYF.

The table lists this clonotype with a few counts. The V and J genes are TRBV20-1 and TRBJ2-2, with TRBD1 as a possible D gene (6 bases). V lost 6 bases and J lost 8, with 16 bases in between. The CDR3 runs to 13 residues. Per germline, CDR1 DFQATT and CDR2 SNEGSKA (reference sequence). The CDR3 DNA reads TGCAGTGCCTCCCGGGACACCCCTGGGGAGCTGTTTTTT. Its translation is CSASRDTPGELFF.

In this sample, this clonotype turned up a few times. This chain joins TRBV7-2 and TRBJ1-4; possible D gene TRBD1, 5 bases. Germline values: CDR1 SGHTA, CDR2 FQGNSA. The CDR3 is 15 residues long. The germline V and J ends were trimmed by 5 bases and 8 bases, with 18 bases remaining between them. CDR3 in DNA: TGTGCCAGCAGCAAACGGACGGACATTCGGGAAAAACTGTTTTTT. Its translation is CASSKRTDIREKLFF. The full variable domain, with the rest looked up from reference TRBV7-2 and TRBJ1-4, is GAGVSQSPSNKVTEKGKDVELRCDPISGHTALYWYRQSLGQGLEFLIYFQGNSAPDKSGLPSDRFSAERTGGSVSTLTIQRTQQEDSAVYLCASSKRTDIREKLFFGSGTQLSVL.

This clonotype came up many times. The J gene is TRBJ1-2, the V gene TRBV20-1; D is unresolved. The germline V gene encodes CDR1 DFQATT and CDR2 SNEGSKA (reference sequence). V lost 0 bases and J lost 3, with 8 bases in between. The CDR3 is made up of 13 amino acids. Here the CDR3 reads CSARDHKDYGYTF. CDR3 DNA: TGCAGTGCTAGAGATCATAAAGACTATGGCTACACCTTC.

The rearrangement joins TRBV4-1 to TRBJ1-2, with D hard to call. Germline lookup yields CDR1 MGHRA and CDR2 YSYEKL. Trimming cost V 0 bases and J 4 bases, with 9 bases left between them. The CDR3 has 14 amino acids. The chain's CDR3 is CASSQDEGIYGYTF. In DNA form, the CDR3 reads TGCGCCAGCAGCCAAGATGAAGGGATCTATGGCTACACCTTC.

J is TRBJ1-1 and V is TRBV14; D might be TRBD1 (6 bases). This CDR3 is 14 amino acids long. CDR1 is SGHDN and CDR2 is FVKESK in the germline V gene. Trimming took off 0 bases at V and 3 bases at J, with 8 bases between the two ends. The CDR3 protein is CASSQDRGHTEAFF. CDR3 sequence (DNA): TGTGCCAGCAGCCAAGACAGGGGACACACTGAAGCTTTCTTT.

The gene calls are TRBV20-1 and TRBJ2-5; no definite D call. The CDR3 sequence is 11 residues long. Germline values: CDR1 DFQATT, CDR2 SNEGSKA (reference sequence). Trimming took off 3 bases at V and 4 bases at J, with 6 bases between the two ends. The CDR3 region is CSASPAETQYF. The CDR3 nucleotides read TGCAGTGCTAGCCCGGCAGAGACCCAGTACTTC.

This clonotype was found many times. The V and J genes are TRBV6-5 and TRBJ1-1; D not certain. Germline CDR1 is MNHEY and CDR2 is SVGAGI. The CDR3 length is 14 residues. Trimming left V 6 bases short and J 4 bases short, with 15 bases between. The CDR3 sequence is CASSKQSFGTEAFF. DNA for the CDR3: TGTGCCAGCAGCAAACAATCCTTCGGCACTGAAGCTTTCTTT.

This clonotype has a count of ten or more. V is TRBV27 and J is TRBJ2-1; 11 bases line up with TRBD2. CDR3 length: 18 amino acids. V lost 4 bases to trimming and J lost 3 bases; unmatched junction nucleotides: 11. Germline CDR1 is MNHEY and CDR2 is SMNVEV (reference sequence). CDR3 region: CASSSRAMTSGVYNEQFF. CDR3 nucleotides: TGTGCCAGCAGTTCCCGCGCTATGACTAGCGGGGTCTACAATGAGCAGTTCTTC.

This clonotype has only a few counts. In DNA form, the CDR3 reads TGTGCCAGCAGCTTCGTAACAGATACGCAGTATTTT. This codes for CASSFVTDTQYF. V usage is TRBV7-9 and J usage is TRBJ2-3; no firm D call. The CDR3 contains 12 residues. V lost 3 bases, J lost 3 bases, and 4 bases lay in between. The V gene's germline CDR1 is SEHNR and CDR2 FQNEAQ (reference sequence).

There are many counts of this clonotype. The gene calls are TRBV2 and TRBJ2-7, with D hard to call. The CDR3 contains 14 residues. The V gene lost 7 bases and the J gene lost 1 base, with 14 bases spanning the gap. Germline V gives CDR1 SNHLY, CDR2 FYNNEI. The CDR3 DNA is TGTGCCAGCACTCCATTATGGGGTTCCTACGAGCAGTACTTC. Translation gives CASTPLWGSYEQYF.

The chain couples TRBV7-8 to TRBJ1-5; D is possibly TRBD1 (5 bases). Germline V CDR1 and CDR2: SGHVS, FQNEAQ. The CDR3 runs to 15 residues. The V gene lost 5 bases and the J gene lost 1 base, with 12 bases spanning the gap. DNA of the CDR3: TGTGCCAGCAGCCGGGACCAACGGAGCAATCAGCCCCAGCATTTT. It encodes CASSRDQRSNQPQHF.

The J gene is TRBJ2-3, the V gene TRBV6-5; D is unresolved. This CDR3 has 13 amino acids. Germline V CDR1 and CDR2: MNHEY, SVGAGI. V was shortened by 6 bases and J by 4 bases, with 11 bases between the two germline ends. This CDR3 reads CASSHGRADTQYF. For the CDR3, the DNA is TGTGCCAGCAGCCATGGAAGGGCAGATACGCAGTATTTT.

This rearrangement joins TRBV11-3 to TRBJ2-1, with 7 nucleotides matching TRBD1. Trimming took 5 bases from V and 2 from J; bases not matched to a gene: 6. Germline lookup yields CDR1 SGHNT and CDR2 YENEEA. The CDR3 is made up of 15 amino acids. CDR3 in DNA: TGTGCCAGCAGCCTACTCGGACAGGCCTACAATGAGCAGTTCTTC. Amino acids: CASSLLGQAYNEQFF.